Shown below are 12 T cell receptor beta chains from a single sample sequenced in a study of T-cell reconstitution after alpha-beta-depleted transplantation in children. The library targeted TCRbeta and was prepared with unique molecular identifiers. TCRdb recomputed calls from the PCR reads with MiXCR, one row per CDR3 protein. The table records about 340,000 distinct CDR3 sequences, about 14% of them present only once. The material sequenced was PBMCs, taken from the stem cell graft. Source of these receptors: a human donor who donated a stem cell graft to a child with Fanconi anemia.

This rearrangement joins TRBV18 to TRBJ2-7; tentatively, D is TRBD2 (5 bases). The CDR3 totals 15 residues. Germline values: CDR1 KGHSH, CDR2 LQKENI. V lost 2 bases, J lost 7 bases, and 18 bases lay in between. The DNA of the CDR3 is TGTGCCAGCTCACCAACGGCGGGCACAACGGGGGAGCAGTACGTC. It is translated as CASSPTAGTTGEQYV.

The chain links TRBV11-2 to TRBJ2-3; possibly TRBD1 or TRBD2 for D (5 bases each). The CDR3 extends over 15 amino acids. V was shortened by 3 bases and J by 4 bases, with 14 bases between the two germline ends. Germline lookup yields CDR1 SGHAT and CDR2 FQNNGV. CDR3 nucleotides: TGTGCCAGCAGCTTCACTGGGACCGGGGCAGATACGCAGTATTTT. This sequence encodes CASSFTGTGADTQYF.

The chain uses TRBV28 and TRBJ2-7; D is undetermined. CDR3 length: 11 residues. V lost 2 bases, J lost 4 bases, and 3 bases lay in between. Germline CDR1 is MDHEN and CDR2 is SYDVKM. CDR3 nucleotides: TGTGCCAGCAGTTTACAATACGAGCAGTACTTC. It codes for CASSLQYEQYF.

This clonotype was seen repeatedly, ten times or more. This rearrangement joins TRBV25-1 to TRBJ1-5; no clear D gene. With 2 bases removed from V and 0 bases from J, the gap between germline ends came to 5 bases. This CDR3 comprises 14 residues. From germline, CDR1 is MGHDK and CDR2 SYGVNS. The CDR3 loop reads CASSEHGSNQPQHF. For the CDR3, the DNA is TGTGCCAGCAGTGAACACGGTAGCAATCAGCCCCAGCATTTT.

This clonotype was detected a few times. This rearrangement joins TRBV14 to TRBJ2-7; TRBD1 might be the D (6 bases). V dropped 1 base and J dropped 0 bases, with 13 bases sitting between them. This CDR3 is 16 amino acids long. Germline V CDR1 and CDR2: SGHDN, FVKESK. This chain's CDR3 is CASSQGPQGNSYEQYF. The CDR3, as DNA: TGTGCCAGCAGCCAAGGGCCCCAGGGGAACTCCTACGAGCAGTACTTC.

The chain links TRBV4-3 to TRBJ1-1; D is possibly TRBD1 (6 bases). The germline V gene has CDR1 LGHNA and CDR2 YSLEER. This CDR3 is 15 amino acids long. The V gene lost 1 base and the J gene lost 5 bases, with 14 bases spanning the gap. CDR3 coding DNA: TGCGCCAGCAGCCAAGGGTCAGGGGTTGGAACTGAAGCTTTCTTT. Translated: CASSQGSGVGTEAFF.

This clonotype was recorded at least ten times. This rearrangement joins TRBV7-9 to TRBJ2-1; D uncertain. This CDR3 contains 13 residues. V lost 1 base and J lost 8, with 9 bases in between. CDR1 SEHNR and CDR2 FQNEAQ come from the germline V gene (reference sequence). This CDR3 is CASSLEGLHEQFF. The CDR3 bases are TGTGCCAGCAGCTTAGAAGGTCTCCATGAGCAGTTCTTC.

This clonotype occurred a few times. DNA of the CDR3: TGTGCCAGCAGCTTAGGATTCTACGAGCAGTACGTC. Its protein is CASSLGFYEQYV. The genes are TRBV5-6 and TRBJ2-7; D unclear. In germline, CDR1 is SGHDT, CDR2 YYEEEE. V lost 2 bases and J lost 3, with 6 bases in between. The CDR3 has 12 residues.

This clonotype was counted between two and nine times. This chain links TRBV7-9 with TRBJ1-4; the D gene is possibly TRBD1 (6 bases). The V end lost 5 bases, the J end lost 8 bases, and 18 bases lay between the germline ends. This CDR3 region has 15 residues. Germline V gives CDR1 SEHNR, CDR2 FQNEAQ (reference sequence). The CDR3 sequence is CASSLGGTYLEKLFF. As DNA, the CDR3 is TGTGCCAGCAGCCTAGGGGGGACATATCTGGAAAAACTGTTTTTT.

The chain has TRBV5-5 and TRBJ1-3; D is unclear. CDR3 size: 14 residues. CDR1 is SGHKS and CDR2 is YYEKEE in the germline V gene (reference sequence). Trimming shortened V by 0 bases and J by 2 bases, and 6 bases separated the two germline ends. DNA of the CDR3: TGTGCCAGCAGCTTGGCTGCCACTGGAAACACCATATATTTT. Encoded protein: CASSLAATGNTIYF.

This clonotype has ten or more counts. The chain employs TRBV6-2 or TRBV6-3 and TRBJ1-5, with 8 bases identical to TRBD1. The V gene's germline CDR1 is MNHEY and CDR2 SVGEGT. The CDR3 loop spans 14 amino acids. The V segment lost 5 bases and the J segment 6 bases; nucleotides outside the gene matches: 6. The CDR3 sequence is CASSHGQGRQPQHF. In nucleotides, the CDR3 is TGTGCCAGCAGTCATGGACAGGGACGTCAGCCCCAGCATTTT.

This clonotype was seen only a few times. This sequence joins TRBV7-2 and TRBJ1-5, with D perhaps TRBD1 (6 bases). The CDR3 contains 13 residues. The germline V gene encodes CDR1 SGHTA and CDR2 FQGNSA. Between the trimmed V and J ends, which lost 5 bases and 10 bases, there was a span of 15 bases. CDR3: CASSPRTELPQHF. CDR3 DNA sequence: TGTGCCAGCAGCCCCCGGACAGAACTACCCCAGCATTTT.